A single sample gave rise to the 26 T cell receptor beta chains below, sequenced in a study of blood T cell repertoires in COVID-19. Some clones are missing from TCRdb's copy, which holds only in-frame ones; the method was immunoSEQ multiplex PCR. The table shows about 670,000 clones, with about 87% occurring only once. Sequencing used peripheral blood. Every receptor here comes from a woman aged 18-35 years with acute or convalescent COVID-19.

The chain employs TRBV5-1 and TRBJ2-7, with a weak D call TRBD1 (5 bases). The CDR3 contains 13 residues. From germline, CDR1 is SGHRS and CDR2 YFSETQ. Trimming pared 4 bases from V and 0 bases from J, leaving 8 bases between. DNA for the CDR3: TGCGCCAGCAGCCTACAGGTCTCCTACGAGCAGTACTTC. Encoded protein: CASSLQVSYEQYF. The whole variable domain, remainder taken from reference TRBV5-1 and TRBJ2-7, is KAGVTQTPRYLIKTRGQQVTLSCSPISGHRSVSWYQQTPGQGLQFLFEYFSETQRNKGNFPGRFSGRQFSNSRSEMNVSTLELGDSALYLCASSLQVSYEQYFGPGTRLTVT.

The chain combines TRBV19 with TRBJ2-3, with 10 bases fitting TRBD2. J was trimmed by 1 base and V by 6 bases; bases with no gene match: 1. The CDR3 spans 14 residues. Germline V gene data show CDR1 as LNHDA and CDR2 as SQIVND (reference sequence). The CDR3 DNA sequence: TGTGCCAGTAGAGGACTAGCGGGCACAGATACGCAGTATTTT. It encodes CASRGLAGTDTQYF.

The chain is built from TRBV30 and TRBJ2-5, with TRBD1 matching over 10 bases. Trimming at V came to 2 bases and at J to 4 bases, leaving 4 bases not matched to a gene. The CDR3 spans 14 residues. Germline V gene lookup returns CDR1 GTSNPN and CDR2 SVGIG (reference sequence). The CDR3 reads CAWSRTGGTETQYF. CDR3 bases: TGTGCCTGGAGTCGGACAGGGGGAACAGAGACCCAGTACTTC.

A single count supports this clone. The chain has TRBV4-1 and TRBJ2-3, with D unclear. The CDR3 is made up of 13 amino acids. Germline CDR1 is MGHRA and CDR2 is YSYEKL. V gave up 1 base and J gave up 5 bases, with 7 bases separating them. The chain's CDR3 is CASSQAYGDTQYF. The CDR3 DNA sequence: TGCGCCAGCAGCCAAGCTTACGGAGATACGCAGTATTTT.

The chain joins TRBV5-6 to TRBJ1-1; a possible D gene is TRBD1 (5 bases). Germline-derived CDR1 and CDR2 are SGHDT and YYEEEE. The CDR3 is 14 amino acids. Trimming stripped 0 bases from V and 8 bases from J, with 14 bases between. CDR3 residues: CASSLGGLRLEAFF. DNA of the CDR3: TGTGCCAGCAGCTTGGGGGGCCTCCGGCTCGAAGCTTTCTTT. The full variable domain, in which reference TRBV5-6 and TRBJ1-1 provide the parts outside the CDR3, is DAGVTQSPTHLIKTRGQQVTLRCSPKSGHDTVSWYQQALGQGPQFIFQYYEEEERQRGNFPDRFSGHQFPNYSSELNVNALLLGDSALYLCASSLGGLRLEAFFGQGTRLTVV.

This sequence joins TRBV21-1 and TRBJ1-1. TRBV21-1 is a documented pseudogene. CDR3 length: 17 amino acids. CDR3 residues: CASSQDARKPLNTEAFF. The CDR3 nucleotides are TGTGCCAGCAGCCAAGATGCAAGGAAACCACTAAACACTGAAGCTTTCTTT.

The chain is built from TRBV6-4 and TRBJ1-6; tentatively, D is TRBD1 (6 bases). Trimming cost V 10 bases and J 9 bases, with 16 bases left between them. The V gene's germline CDR1 is MRHNA and CDR2 SNTAGT. The length of the CDR3 is 13 residues. CDR3 region: CAIHRVGGSPLHF. The CDR3 DNA is TGTGCCATTCACAGGGTTGGGGGTTCACCCCTCCACTTT.

The rearrangement uses TRBV25-1 and TRBJ1-4, with unresolved D. The germline gives CDR1 MGHDK, CDR2 SYGVNS. The CDR3 length is 13 residues. Deletions cut 4 bases from V and 4 bases from J, with 7 bases between. The CDR3 DNA is TGTGCCAGCAGTGGGAGAGTTAATGAAAAACTGTTTTTT. Amino acids: CASSGRVNEKLFF.

The chain employs TRBV12-3 or TRBV12-4 and TRBJ1-1; unclear D gene. There are 13 residues in the CDR3. The V end was cut by 5 bases, the J end by 6 bases, with 13 bases between. The CDR3 here is CASSPGETPEAFF. Here the CDR3 DNA reads TGTGCCAGCAGTCCCGGGGAAACCCCTGAAGCTTTCTTT.

The chain carries TRBV6-2 or TRBV6-3 and TRBJ2-2; weak D call: TRBD1 (6 bases). This CDR3 spans 14 amino acids. CDR1 and CDR2 (germline): MNHEY, SVGEGT. Trimming took off 5 bases at V and 10 bases at J, with 17 bases between the two ends. Here the CDR3 DNA reads TGTGCCAGCAGTACCAGGGCAGGGGTGGCGGAGCTGTTTTTT. This codes for CASSTRAGVAELFF.

This rearrangement joins TRBV10-2 to TRBJ2-1, with 8 bases aligning to TRBD2. Germline V gene lookup returns CDR1 WSHSY and CDR2 SAAADI. The CDR3 has 13 residues. V lost 6 bases to trimming and J lost 10 bases; unmatched junction nucleotides: 8. CDR3 nucleotides: TGCGCCAGCAGCAACGGGGGGGCACGAGAGCAGTTCTTC. Amino acids: CASSNGGAREQFF.

About this clone itself: At one end the junction does not follow the germline gene, possibly because of a read error. Other DNA sequences in the sample encode the same CDR3. DNA for the CDR3: TGTGCCAGCAGCCTAGCGGGGGGCTACGAGCAGTACTTC. It is translated as CASSLAGGYEQYF. J is TRBJ2-7 and V is TRBV7-2; TRBD2 agrees at 11 bases. CDR3 length equals 13 residues. CDR1 SGHTA and CDR2 FQGNSA come from the germline V gene.

The chain couples TRBV11-3 to TRBJ2-4; a possible D gene is TRBD2 (5 bases). V dropped 1 base and J dropped 10 bases, with 11 bases sitting between them. CDR1 and CDR2 from the germline V gene are SGHNT and YENEEA. The CDR3 contains 13 residues. As DNA, the CDR3 is TGTGCCAGCAGCTTAGGGGCGGGTTTAATTCAGTACTTC. Protein: CASSLGAGLIQYF.

V is TRBV30 and J is TRBJ2-3; 8 positions match TRBD1. This CDR3 has 15 amino acids. Germline-derived CDR1 and CDR2 are GTSNPN and SVGIG (reference sequence). J gave up 3 bases and V 5 bases, and 10 bases lay outside the gene matches. The chain's CDR3 is CAWLPGQVETDTQYF. In nucleotides, the CDR3 is TGTGCCTGGCTTCCGGGACAGGTAGAGACAGATACGCAGTATTTT.

The chain joins TRBV5-4 to TRBJ2-3; D not resolved. Germline CDR1 SGHNT, CDR2 YYREEE (reference sequence). CDR3 length: 16 amino acids. Between the trimmed V and J ends, which lost 2 bases and 3 bases, there was a span of 16 bases. This CDR3 reads CASSLDTKYGTDTQYF. The CDR3 bases are TGTGCCAGCAGCTTAGACACCAAATACGGTACAGATACGCAGTATTTT.

The chain uses TRBV1 and TRBJ1-5; the table's D call, TRBD1, has no DNA check behind it. TRBV1 is tagged as a pseudogene. The CDR3 contains 16 residues. CDR3 coding DNA: TGCACCAGCAGCCAACCCGGGACAACCAGCAATCAGCCCCAGCATTTT. This translates into CTSSQPGTTSNQPQHF.

The chain joins TRBV3-1 (or the pseudogene TRBV3-2) to TRBJ1-2; D unresolved. CDR3 length: 12 residues. V lost 2 bases and J lost 9, with 10 bases in between. CDR1 is LGHDT, CDR2 YNNKEL, per germline (reference sequence). The CDR3 region is CASSQREKSYTF. CDR3 coding DNA: TGTGCCAGCAGCCAACGGGAAAAGAGCTACACCTTC.

The chain links TRBV11-1 to TRBJ2-7, with TRBD2 identical over 9 bases. The CDR3 is 15 residues long. The germline V gene has CDR1 SGHAT and CDR2 FQDESV (reference sequence). J gave up 2 bases and V 2 bases, and 4 bases lay outside the gene matches. The CDR3 DNA is TGTGCCAGCAGCTTACAAGCGGGGGGACCCTACGAGCAGTACTTC. Translating gives CASSLQAGGPYEQYF.

This chain links TRBV6-1 with TRBJ2-7; no clear D gene. This CDR3 is built from 15 residues. Trimming stripped 3 bases from V and 5 bases from J, with 17 bases between. The germline gives CDR1 MNHNS, CDR2 SASEGT. In DNA form, the CDR3 reads TGTGCCAGCAGTGATAGCCGACCGGCTATGCACGAGCAGTACTTC. Translated, it gives CASSDSRPAMHEQYF.

V and J are TRBV5-1 and TRBJ1-2, with 10 bases lining up with TRBD1. The CDR3 sequence is 15 residues long. Germline loops: CDR1 SGHRS, CDR2 YFSETQ. Trimming took 1 base from V and 3 from J; bases not matched to a gene: 3. CDR3 region: CASSLPGQGDYGYTF. CDR3 bases: TGCGCCAGCAGCTTGCCCGGACAGGGGGACTATGGCTACACCTTC. The full variable domain, its missing parts supplied by reference TRBV5-1 and TRBJ1-2, is KAGVTQTPRYLIKTRGQQVTLSCSPISGHRSVSWYQQTPGQGLQFLFEYFSETQRNKGNFPGRFSGRQFSNSRSEMNVSTLELGDSALYLCASSLPGQGDYGYTFGSGTRLTVV.

The chain is built from TRBV6-5 and TRBJ2-3; 7 bases agree with TRBD2. Losses at the gene ends were 7 bases for V and 11 bases for J; bases not matched to a gene: 9. This CDR3 contains 12 residues. Germline V gives CDR1 MNHEY, CDR2 SVGAGI. In DNA form, the CDR3 reads TGTGCCAGCAAGACTAGCAATGAGGAGCAGTATTTT. Residues: CASKTSNEEQYF.

This chain joins TRBV29-1 and TRBJ1-2, with D possibly TRBD1 on 5 matching bases. From germline, CDR1 is SQVTM and CDR2 ANQGSEA. The CDR3 runs 12 residues. The V gene lost 6 bases and the J gene lost 2 bases, with 10 bases spanning the gap. DNA for the CDR3: TGCAGCGTGGGGCACATAAACTATGGCTACACCTTC. It specifies CSVGHINYGYTF.

This sequence joins TRBV2 and TRBJ1-1; 9 bases line up with TRBD1. Germline assignment: CDR1 SNHLY and CDR2 FYNNEI. J gave up 3 bases and V 3 bases, and 2 bases lay outside the gene matches. This CDR3 has 14 amino acids. The CDR3 spells CASSDWTGDTEAFF. CDR3 DNA sequence: TGTGCCAGCAGTGACTGGACAGGGGACACTGAAGCTTTCTTT.

This clone was observed once. The chain couples TRBV19 to TRBJ2-2; the match to TRBD1 covers 9 bases. After removal of 4 bases from V and 4 bases from J, the junction contained 4 bases not matched to a gene. This CDR3 region has 15 residues. Germline-derived CDR1 and CDR2 are LNHDA and SQIVND (reference sequence). The chain's CDR3 is CASSTRDRVTGELFF. CDR3 nucleotides: TGTGCCAGTAGTACCCGGGACAGGGTCACCGGGGAGCTGTTTTTT.

Only one count was recorded for this clone. This chain uses TRBV3-1 (or the pseudogene TRBV3-2) with TRBJ2-1; TRBD2 might be the D (7 bases). Germline CDR1 reads LGHDT; CDR2 reads YNNKEL (reference sequence). Trimming left V 4 bases short and J 8 bases short, with 24 bases between. The CDR3 is 17 residues long. CDR3 nucleotides: TGTGCCAGCAGCCTCGAACCGGCCGGGGGGCCGGCCCATGAGCAGTTCTTC. This translates into CASSLEPAGGPAHEQFF.

The V and J genes are TRBV3-1 (or the pseudogene TRBV3-2) and TRBJ1-5; D call uncertain. There are 14 residues in the CDR3. Trimming took off 2 bases at V and 6 bases at J, with 11 bases between the two ends. Germline assignment: CDR1 LGHDT and CDR2 YNNKEL (reference sequence). The CDR3 DNA reads as TGTGCCAGCAGCCAATCACGGGGTGTTCAGCCCCAGCATTTT. Its translation: CASSQSRGVQPQHF.